These 31 T cell receptor beta chains originate from one sample sequenced in a study of molecular identifiers for immune sequencing clone quantification (dated by TCRdb to the late 2010s). Library method: PCR. Data came from a NextSeq 500. TCRdb took the public reads, trimmed them with fastp at Q25, ran MiXCR for clone calling and kept in-frame beta chains. Every distinct CDR3 protein forms one entry, paired with its most common genes and DNA. The sample includes roughly 300,000 distinct CDR3 sequences, with 24% observed a single time. Of the sample, 0.7% to 0.95% falls within the top ten clones. Input material: naive CD8+ T cells from blood, with Jurkat cell RNA spiked in. The intended sense of this specimen's cell subset or site label: FACS-sorted CD8+CD4-CCR7+CD45RA+ naive T cells. Every receptor here comes from a human donor in good health. Some libraries in this study had Jurkat cell RNA spiked in.

Concerning this clonotype itself: This may arise from a read error, as a much more abundant clone is one base away. CDR3 sequence (DNA): TGCACCAGCAGCCATACCGGGACGGAGTATAATTCACCCCTCCACTTT. This encodes CTSSHTGTEYNSPLHF. The chain couples TRBV4-1 to TRBJ1-6; tentative D call: TRBD1 (5 bases). CDR3 length: 16 amino acids. Germline CDR1 and CDR2: MGHRA and YSYEKL.

With respect to this clonotype: The junction and the germline gene differ at one end; a read error may be behind it. The chain links TRBV9 to TRBJ1-1; D remains unclear. The CDR3 has 15 amino acids. Germline lookup yields CDR1 SGDLS and CDR2 YYNGEE. The CDR3 DNA reads as TGTGCCAGCAGAGTAGGGCTAGGGATGGGCACTGCAGCTTTCTTT. This gives the protein CASRVGLGMGTAAFF.

This chain connects TRBV4-3 to TRBJ1-3; no clear D gene. This CDR3 region has 16 residues. Per germline, CDR1 LGHNA and CDR2 YSLEER. Trimming cost V 2 bases and J 5 bases, with 16 bases left between them. The CDR3 here is CASSQTIGPSRNTIYF. The CDR3 bases are TGCGCCAGCAGCCAAACGATTGGACCTAGCCGAAACACCATATATTTT.

V gene TRBV20-1 combines with J gene TRBJ2-7; a possible D gene is TRBD1 (6 bases). CDR1 and CDR2 (germline): DFQATT, SNEGSKA (reference sequence). The CDR3 covers 15 residues. V lost 1 base and J lost 6, with 19 bases in between. CDR3 sequence reads: CSARVGGLRVGEQYF. The CDR3 coding sequence is TGCAGTGCTAGAGTTGGGGGCCTGAGGGTGGGCGAGCAGTACTTC.

This clonotype was counted a few times. V and J are TRBV7-9 and TRBJ2-1; D possibly corresponds to TRBD2 (6 bases). The germline V and J ends were trimmed by 6 bases and 0 bases, with 21 bases remaining between them. CDR1 and CDR2 (germline): SEHNR, FQNEAQ (reference sequence). The CDR3 totals 18 residues. DNA for the CDR3: TGTGCCAGCAGGCATACTAGCACGGAGTTTTACTCCTACAATGAGCAGTTCTTC. Encoded protein: CASRHTSTEFYSYNEQFF.

This clonotype was seen at least ten times. The chain recombines TRBV11-2 with TRBJ2-4; D remains ambiguous. V lost 2 bases and J 1 base, leaving 12 bases between the germline ends. Looked up from germline, CDR1 is SGHAT and CDR2 is FQNNGV. CDR3 length: 16 residues. The CDR3 DNA reads as TGTGCCAGCAGCTTACGAGACCAAGTGGCCAAAAACATTCAGTACTTC. Its protein product is CASSLRDQVAKNIQYF.

About this clonotype itself: The conserved closing phenylalanine or tryptophan is absent in this CDR3, likely reflecting a read error. The limits of the CDR3 on the DNA are not certain, so only TCRdb's listed CDR3 is given. The rearrangement uses TRBV21-1 and TRBJ1-1; TRBD1, the table's D call, lacks a check against the DNA. TRBV21-1 is designated a pseudogene. The CDR3 is 16 amino acids in total, end residues counted. This CDR3 is CASSKSRIWEYTEAFI.

This clonotype was observed at least ten times. The chain carries TRBV29-1 and TRBJ2-7, with a weak D call TRBD2 (5 bases). The CDR3 extends over 12 amino acids. V dropped 1 base and J dropped 5 bases, with 9 bases sitting between them. The germline CDR1 and CDR2 sequences are SQVTM and ANQGSEA. The CDR3 sequence: CSVEGIGDEQYF. CDR3 DNA: TGCAGCGTTGAAGGGATCGGGGACGAGCAGTACTTC.

As for this clonotype: It may be a read error: a sequence one base away is much more abundant. V gene TRBV4-1 combines with J gene TRBJ2-7; TRBD1 aligns across 8 bases. The CDR3 contains 15 residues. The junction had 3 bases not matched to a gene; V was cut back by 0 bases and J by 2 bases. Per germline, CDR1 MGHRA and CDR2 YSYEKL. The CDR3 DNA is TGCGCCAGCAGCCAAGATCGGGGACAGGCCTACGAGCAGTACTTC. This encodes CASSQDRGQAYEQYF.

This clonotype was found a few times. J is TRBJ2-3 and V is TRBV13; 10 bases are a match to TRBD2. Germline CDR1 and CDR2: PRHDT and FYEKMQ (reference sequence). The CDR3 totals 16 residues. V lost 2 bases and J lost 0; bases outside the gene matches: 2. The CDR3 protein is CASSLSGRASTDTQYF. In DNA, the CDR3 is TGTGCCAGCAGCTTAAGCGGGAGGGCAAGCACAGATACGCAGTATTTT.

The CDR3 region is CASSHAGTTASLTDTQYF. DNA for the CDR3: TGTGCCAGCAGCCATGCCGGGACTACTGCATCCCTCACAGATACGCAGTATTTT. The rearrangement uses TRBV11-2 and TRBJ2-3; TRBD2 matches 7 bases. This CDR3 is built from 18 residues. The V gene's germline CDR1 is SGHAT and CDR2 FQNNGV. Losses at the gene ends were 5 bases for V and 2 bases for J; bases not matched to a gene: 16.

The V gene is TRBV7-9, the J gene TRBJ1-4, with a possible D match to TRBD1 (5 bases). The CDR3 runs to 13 residues. Germline CDR1 reads SEHNR; CDR2 reads FQNEAQ (reference sequence). V lost 1 base to trimming and J lost 7 bases, with 7 bases between them. The CDR3 sequence: CASSLDDSEKLFF. For the CDR3, the DNA is TGTGCCAGCAGCTTAGATGACAGTGAAAAACTGTTTTTT.

The chain carries TRBV11-2 and TRBJ2-7; possibly TRBD1 or TRBD2 for D (5 bases each). The ends were cut back, 1 base at V and 1 base at J, with 11 bases in the middle. This CDR3 comprises 15 residues. Germline V gene lookup returns CDR1 SGHAT and CDR2 FQNNGV. The CDR3 sequence is CASSLGAGRSYEQYF. The CDR3 DNA follows: TGTGCCAGCAGCTTAGGTGCAGGGAGATCCTACGAGCAGTACTTC.

This chain links TRBV6-6 with TRBJ2-2, with D hard to call. The CDR3 contains 12 residues. V lost 11 bases and J 4 bases, leaving 11 bases between the germline ends. Germline V lookup: CDR1 MNHNY, CDR2 SVGAGI (reference sequence). This CDR3 reads CAQSTATGELFF. DNA for the CDR3: TGTGCCCAAAGTACTGCCACCGGGGAGCTGTTTTTT.

This clonotype was counted between two and nine times. This chain links TRBV6-5 with TRBJ2-1; TRBD1 aligns across 7 bases. The CDR3 sequence is 16 residues long. Losses at the gene ends were 0 bases for V and 4 bases for J; bases not matched to a gene: 6. The V gene's germline CDR1 is MNHEY and CDR2 SVGAGI. The CDR3 coding sequence is TGTGCCAGCAGTTACTCTACAGGGGCCCGATACAATGAGCAGTTCTTC. It yields the protein CASSYSTGARYNEQFF.

This clonotype has a count of ten or more. CDR3 amino acids: CASSQVTGATEAFF. CDR3 sequence (DNA): TGCGCCAGCAGCCAAGTTACGGGGGCAACTGAAGCTTTCTTT. The V gene is TRBV4-3, the J gene TRBJ1-1, with a weak D call TRBD1 (6 bases). Between the trimmed V and J ends, which lost 1 base and 5 bases, there was a span of 11 bases. The CDR3 runs 14 residues. Germline assignment: CDR1 LGHNA and CDR2 YSLEER.

Note on this clonotype: A single base separates this from a much larger clone, so it may be a read error. V is TRBV20-1 and J is TRBJ1-5; 8 bases map to TRBD1. The CDR3 is made up of 14 amino acids. Germline values: CDR1 DFQATT, CDR2 SNEGSKA (reference sequence). CDR3 in amino acids: CSATRQGRNQPRHF. The CDR3 DNA reads TGCAGTGCTACGAGACAGGGGAGGAATCAGCCCCGGCATTTT.

This clonotype was seen more than once but under ten times. V usage is TRBV7-9 and J usage is TRBJ2-3; weak D call: TRBD2 (7 bases). Germline loops: CDR1 SEHNR, CDR2 FQNEAQ (reference sequence). Trimming took off 3 bases at V and 4 bases at J, with 11 bases between the two ends. The CDR3 length is 14 residues. The CDR3 is CASSFDGGPDTQYF. The CDR3 nucleotides are TGTGCCAGCAGCTTCGACGGGGGGCCAGATACGCAGTATTTT.

This clonotype occurred many times. The chain combines TRBV27 with TRBJ2-7; no reliable D call. The CDR3 is 15 amino acids. CDR1 is MNHEY and CDR2 is SMNVEV in the germline V gene (reference sequence). Trimming pared 7 bases from V and 2 bases from J, leaving 18 bases between. CDR3 sequence (DNA): TGTGCCAGCAAACCCTACGGTCAAATTGCCTACGAGCAGTACTTC. Residues: CASKPYGQIAYEQYF.

About this clonotype itself: A much larger clonotype is one base distant, so this may be a read error. The chain is built from TRBV5-1 and TRBJ1-1; D is possibly TRBD1 (5 bases). Germline V gene lookup returns CDR1 SGHRS and CDR2 YFSETQ. V was shortened by 4 bases and J by 2 bases, with 15 bases between the two germline ends. This CDR3 is built from 15 residues. The CDR3 reads CASSRGTRGNTEAFF. CDR3 coding DNA: TGCGCCAGCAGCCGGGGGACGAGGGGCAACACTGAAGCTTTCTTT.

This clonotype has at least ten counts. The chain has TRBV20-1 and TRBJ2-5; 9 positions agree with TRBD1. Trimming at V came to 0 bases and at J to 2 bases, leaving 4 bases not matched to a gene. The CDR3 length is 15 residues. CDR1 is DFQATT, CDR2 SNEGSKA, per germline (reference sequence). The chain's CDR3 is CSARDSTGGQETQYF. The CDR3, as DNA: TGCAGTGCTAGAGATTCGACAGGGGGGCAAGAGACCCAGTACTTC.

The chain couples TRBV28 to TRBJ1-5, with D maybe TRBD1 (6 bases). The V end lost 1 base, the J end lost 0 bases, and 16 bases lay between the germline ends. Per the germline V gene, CDR1 is MDHEN and CDR2 is SYDVKM. The CDR3 is 18 amino acids. The CDR3 sequence is CASSLSMGAVYSNQPQHF. As DNA, the CDR3 is TGTGCCAGCAGTTTATCGATGGGGGCAGTGTATAGCAATCAGCCCCAGCATTTT. The variable domain in full, with the rest retrieved from reference TRBV28 and TRBJ1-5, is DVKVTQSSRYLVKRTGEKVFLECVQDMDHENMFWYRQDPGLGLRLIYFSYDVKMKEKGDIPEGYSVSREKKERFSLILESASTNQTSMYLCASSLSMGAVYSNQPQHFGDGTRLSIL.

The chain couples TRBV27 to TRBJ2-1, with D perhaps matching TRBD1 (6 bases). Trimming took 0 bases from V and 8 from J, leaving 11 bases between them. Germline-derived CDR1 and CDR2 are MNHEY and SMNVEV (reference sequence). This CDR3 comprises 14 residues. The CDR3 protein is CASSLSAGVYEQFF. The CDR3 nucleotides are TGTGCCAGCAGTTTATCGGCAGGGGTCTATGAGCAGTTCTTC.

The chain recombines TRBV3-1 with TRBJ2-3, with D perhaps matching TRBD2 (6 bases). Germline loops: CDR1 LGHDT, CDR2 YNNKEL (reference sequence). The ends were cut back, 4 bases at V and 1 base at J, with 15 bases in the middle. The length of the CDR3 is 16 residues. The CDR3 protein is CASSRGTGLGTDTQYF. Written as DNA, the CDR3 is TGTGCCAGCAGCCGCGGGACTGGCCTCGGCACAGATACGCAGTATTTT.

The sample holds many counts of this clonotype. The chain combines TRBV28 with TRBJ2-3; maybe TRBD1 (6 bases). There are 15 residues in the CDR3. Trimming took 2 bases from V and 0 from J, leaving 9 bases between them. Germline CDR1 and CDR2: MDHEN and SYDVKM. The CDR3 reads CASSLPGASTDTQYF. The CDR3 coding sequence is TGTGCCAGCAGTTTACCAGGGGCTAGCACAGATACGCAGTATTTT.

The J gene is TRBJ2-5, the V gene TRBV11-2, with D unclear. CDR1 and CDR2 (germline): SGHAT, FQNNGV. V lost 5 bases, J lost 7 bases, and 8 bases lay in between. The CDR3 runs to 11 residues. The CDR3 sequence is CASSPPGTQYF. CDR3 nucleotide sequence: TGTGCCAGCAGCCCCCCCGGGACCCAGTACTTC.

The gene calls are TRBV5-4 and TRBJ2-3; D gene ambiguous. The CDR3 runs to 12 residues. With 8 bases removed from V and 8 bases from J, the gap between germline ends came to 15 bases. Germline V CDR1 and CDR2: SGHNT, YYREEE (reference sequence). CDR3 in DNA: TGTGCCAGTAGCCCCTTTTCGGTTACGCAGTATTTT. Translating gives CASSPFSVTQYF.

Many counts were recorded for this clonotype. V is TRBV20-1 and J is TRBJ2-7; either TRBD1 or TRBD2 may fit D (6 bases each). Germline V gene data show CDR1 as DFQATT and CDR2 as SNEGSKA (reference sequence). Trimming pared 5 bases from V and 0 bases from J, leaving 11 bases between. The length of the CDR3 is 13 residues. CDR3 bases: TGCAGTGCTTTGCGGGACAACTCCTACGAGCAGTACTTC. Residues: CSALRDNSYEQYF.

This clonotype was recorded at least ten times. One end of the junction does not line up with germline, which may come from a read error. J is TRBJ1-2 and V is TRBV4-1; D is unresolved. The V gene's germline CDR1 is MGHRA and CDR2 YSYEKL. This CDR3 is 14 amino acids long. CDR3 coding DNA: TGCGCCAGCAGCCAAGATCTATTCGGGCTCCCCTTCCACTTC. Its protein is CASSQDLFGLPFHF.

Comments on this clonotype: With a much larger clone just one base away, this may be a read error. The CDR3 end shows no conserved phenylalanine or tryptophan, and so a read error is likely. This chain joins TRBV5-3 and TRBJ1-1; TRBD1 matches at 8 bases. TRBV5-3 falls under the ORF class, with uncertain function. The CDR3 totals 14 residues. The CDR3 here is CASSFGQGKLEAFL. The CDR3 nucleotides read TGTGCCAGCAGCTTCGGACAGGGAAAACTCGAAGCTTTCTTA.

In regard to this clonotype: The junction differs from germline at one of its ends, possibly a read error. CDR3 nucleotides: TGTGCCAGCGGCCCGTGGGATTTTAAGCACACTGCAGCTTTCTTT. Translating gives CASGPWDFKHTAAFF. This chain joins TRBV5-6 and TRBJ1-1; no reliable D call. The CDR3 runs 15 residues. Germline CDR1 and CDR2: SGHDT and YYEEEE.